This passage covers 6 T cell receptor beta chains from one sample sequenced in a study of human T cells and chemical hapten exposure. Time point of the sample: patch test 3, about 24 weeks after DPC sensitization. Treatment reported: therapeutic diphenylcyclopropenone sensitization with weekly scalp DPC. TCRdb analysed the RACE reads with MiXCR anew, one entry per CDR3 protein. In the table there are some 180,000 distinct CDR3 sequences, approximately 26% of which are singletons. The sample here was whole blood, taken in connection with sensitization to the hapten diphenylcyclopropenone (DPC). These receptors all come from a woman aged 40 to 55 with alopecia areata. Some clones in this sample may be carry-over from other donors' samples.

The sample holds a few counts of this clonotype. The rearrangement links TRBV10-3 to TRBJ1-1, with a tentative D call TRBD1 (5 bases). V was trimmed by 3 bases and J by 3 bases, leaving 11 bases between them. Germline CDR1 reads ENHRY; CDR2 reads SYGVKD. This CDR3 has 14 amino acids. The CDR3 loop reads CAISDWRGDTEAFF. The CDR3 DNA sequence: TGTGCCATCAGTGATTGGCGAGGGGACACTGAAGCTTTCTTT.

This clonotype was seen just once. J is TRBJ2-3 and V is TRBV2, with 10 bases that match TRBD2. The CDR3 is 14 residues long. V trimming: 6 bases; J trimming: 5 bases; junction bases outside the gene matches: 5. Looked up from germline, CDR1 is SNHLY and CDR2 is FYNNEI. Here the CDR3 DNA reads TGTGCCAGCAGCCCTAGCGGGGGAGGAGATACGCAGTATTTT. Amino acid sequence: CASSPSGGGDTQYF.

The genes are TRBV7-3 and TRBJ1-1; no clear D gene. Germline-derived CDR1 and CDR2 are SGHTA and FQGTGA. V was cut by 4 bases and J by 5 bases, with 17 bases left in between. This CDR3 spans 15 amino acids. CDR3 sequence: CASSSMAGEPTEAFF. For the CDR3, the DNA is TGTGCCAGCAGCTCCATGGCCGGGGAACCGACTGAAGCTTTCTTT.

The V and J genes are TRBV29-1 and TRBJ2-7, with 11 bases that match TRBD1. J gave up 3 bases and V 7 bases, and 8 bases lay outside the gene matches. The CDR3 consists of 14 residues. Germline lookup yields CDR1 SQVTM and CDR2 ANQGSEA. Here the CDR3 DNA reads TGCAGCGCACTCAGGGGGACAGGGGGCTACGAGCAGTACTTC. Protein product: CSALRGTGGYEQYF.

This chain joins TRBV28 and TRBJ1-5, with 10 nucleotides matching TRBD1. V lost 3 bases and J lost 7; bases outside the gene matches: 9. The CDR3 spans 16 residues. The germline V gene has CDR1 MDHEN and CDR2 SYDVKM. The CDR3 loop reads CASSFGTGVTGQPQHF. CDR3 DNA: TGTGCCAGCAGTTTCGGGACAGGGGTGACGGGGCAGCCCCAGCATTTT. The full variable domain, rest sourced from reference TRBV28 and TRBJ1-5, is DVKVTQSSRYLVKRTGEKVFLECVQDMDHENMFWYRQDPGLGLRLIYFSYDVKMKEKGDIPEGYSVSREKKERFSLILESASTNQTSMYLCASSFGTGVTGQPQHFGDGTRLSIL.

This clonotype was detected a few times. The chain's CDR3 is CASSLGGSGADEQYF. In DNA form, the CDR3 reads TGTGCCAGCAGCTTGGGTGGGTCAGGGGCTGACGAGCAGTACTTC. The chain uses TRBV5-4 and TRBJ2-7; the D gene is possibly TRBD1 (6 bases). The CDR3 is 15 amino acids. CDR1 SGHNT and CDR2 YYREEE come from the germline V gene (reference sequence). Trimming took off 0 bases at V and 5 bases at J, with 15 bases between the two ends.